One and the same sample provided the 9 T cell receptor beta chains below, sequenced in a study of response to subunit inactivated influenza vaccine. One entry per CDR3 protein results from TCRdb running MiXCR on the RT-PCR reads. Altogether under 850,000 distinct CDR3 sequences are present, approximately 17% being singletons, with the ten largest covering 11%. This sample comprised PBMCs from blood, obtained about 5 days after vaccination. All receptors derive from a man aged 50 to 60 who received an inactivated influenza vaccine.

This chain links TRBV11-2 with TRBJ2-7; TRBD1 matches 11 bases. This CDR3 region has 15 residues. V dropped 5 bases and J dropped 3; count of bases not matched to a gene: 6. The germline gives CDR1 SGHAT, CDR2 FQNNGV. CDR3 bases: TGTGCCAGCAGCCCCCGGGACAGGGGGTTCTACGAGCAGTACTTC. The encoded protein is CASSPRDRGFYEQYF. Filled out from reference TRBV11-2 and TRBJ2-7, the complete variable domain reads EAGVAQSPRYKIIEKRQSVAFWCNPISGHATLYWYQQILGQGPKLLIQFQNNGVVDDSQLPKDRFSAERLKGVDSTLKIQPAKLEDSAVYLCASSPRDRGFYEQYFGPGTRLTVT.

The gene calls are TRBV20-1 and TRBJ2-3, with D tentatively TRBD1 (6 bases). This CDR3 contains 17 residues. CDR1 is DFQATT, CDR2 SNEGSKA, per germline (reference sequence). V lost 0 bases and J lost 1, with 17 bases in between. CDR3 in amino acids: CSARDLQGGFGTDTQYF. CDR3 DNA: TGCAGTGCTAGAGATTTACAGGGCGGGTTTGGCACAGATACGCAGTATTTT.

This clonotype has more than one count but fewer than ten. The rearrangement links TRBV12-3 or TRBV12-4 to TRBJ2-7; D may be TRBD2 (7 bases). The CDR3 has 14 residues. Trimming shortened V by 6 bases and J by 2 bases, and 14 bases separated the two germline ends. The CDR3 bases are TGTGCCAGCAGCCTTCAGGGGACTACCTACGAGCAGTACTTC. It translates to CASSLQGTTYEQYF.

V and J are TRBV9 and TRBJ2-7; D may match TRBD1 or TRBD2 (5 bases each). This CDR3 has 15 amino acids. V dropped 0 bases and J dropped 0 bases, with 10 bases sitting between them. Germline lookup yields CDR1 SGDLS and CDR2 YYNGEE. The CDR3: CASSVGQGTSYEQYF. DNA for the CDR3: TGTGCCAGCAGCGTAGGACAAGGGACCTCCTACGAGCAGTACTTC.

The CDR3 DNA is TGTGCCAGCTCACGGGGAACTGTCGGTGAGCAGTACTTC. It specifies CASSRGTVGEQYF. V usage is TRBV18 and J usage is TRBJ2-7, with D uncertain. Germline CDR1 and CDR2: KGHSH and LQKENI. V lost 4 bases and J lost 7, with 14 bases in between. CDR3 size: 13 residues. The full variable domain, with the rest looked up from reference TRBV18 and TRBJ2-7, is NAGVMQNPRHLVRRRGQEARLRCSPMKGHSHVYWYRQLPEEGLKFMVYLQKENIIDESGMPKERFSAEFPKEGPSILRIQQVVRGDSAAYFCASSRGTVGEQYFGPGTRLTVT.

The chain is built from TRBV12-3 or TRBV12-4 and TRBJ1-6; unclear D gene. Trimming cost V 6 bases and J 13 bases, with 13 bases left between them. The CDR3 is made up of 12 amino acids. The CDR3 DNA reads as TGTGCCAGCAGATCCCAAGGAGACCCCCTCCACTTT. It is translated as CASRSQGDPLHF.

This clonotype was seen more than once but under ten times. The V and J genes are TRBV20-1 and TRBJ2-1; D ambiguous. Germline CDR1 and CDR2: DFQATT and SNEGSKA (reference sequence). V gave up 3 bases and J gave up 6 bases, with 9 bases separating them. This CDR3 contains 12 residues. The CDR3 spells CSASTAINEQFF. The CDR3 DNA follows: TGCAGTGCTAGCACGGCAATCAATGAGCAGTTCTTC.

This clonotype was counted once. This may come from a read error, since a much larger clone is one base off. This rearrangement joins TRBV6-5 to TRBJ1-3; no reliable D call. V was pared by 2 bases and J by 0 bases, with 5 bases between. Per the germline V gene, CDR1 is MNHEY and CDR2 is SVGAGI. This CDR3 region has 14 residues. CDR3 nucleotide sequence: TGTGCCAGCAGTTACCGGTACTCTGGAAACACCATATATTTT. It codes for CASSYRYSGNTIYF.

This clonotype has a handful of counts. The chain couples TRBV9 to TRBJ2-3, with 7 bases fitting TRBD1. The CDR3 has 14 amino acids. The trim removed 3 bases at V and 4 bases at J, leaving 5 bases unmatched. Germline-derived CDR1 and CDR2 are SGDLS and YYNGEE. CDR3 bases: TGTGCCAGCAGCGGAACAGGGGATGCAGATACGCAGTATTTT. Protein product: CASSGTGDADTQYF.